This TCR beta chain stems from a study of blood T cell repertoires in COVID-19. Overall study: The analysed material was cDNA or gDNA that came from T cells, B-cell-depleted T cells, or PBMCs.

As processed by the authors: Amplification from reference gene primers served as the basis for estimated nucleated cell counts. Some clones are missing from TCRdb's copy, which holds only in-frame ones; the method was immunoSEQ multiplex PCR. Clonal size and the V and J genes are those of that table, whereas D and trimming came from the DNA. Here the sample spans over 85,000 clones, about 90% being singletons. This clone appeared a single time. The CDR3 runs 16 residues. CDR1 is SGHRS and CDR2 is YFSETQ in the germline V gene. V was clipped by 4 bases and J by 0 bases; unmatched bases: 10. This clonotype originated in a male donor with acute or convalescent COVID-19. This chain links TRBV5-1 with TRBJ2-7; 7 nucleotides agree with TRBD1. The sample was peripheral blood. The CDR3 coding sequence is TGCGCCAGCAGCGACCCCGGGACAGCTTACTCCTACGAGCAGTACTTC. Protein: CASSDPGTAYSYEQYF.